This T cell receptor (beta chain) was recovered during a study of CDR3 diversity in severe acne. MiXCR, applied by TCRdb to the PCR reads, yields one record per CDR3 protein. Among 100,000 or so distinct CDR3 sequences, approximately 47% were seen once, and the ten largest hold around an eighth. This clonotype came up once. This clonotype was sampled from a male donor with acne. The sequenced material came from blood.

The CDR3 DNA is TGTGCCAGCACCGATTCTAGGGCGGTGAGCTACACCTTC. Residues: CASTDSRAVSYTF. The gene calls are TRBV9 and TRBJ1-2; no definite D call. This CDR3 has 13 residues. Germline V CDR1 and CDR2: SGDLS, YYNGEE. With 6 bases removed from V and 9 bases from J, the gap between germline ends came to 18 bases.